Listed below are T cell receptor beta chains from one sample, sequenced in a study of CD4 T cell repertoires in COVID-19. Some clones are missing from TCRdb's copy, which holds only in-frame ones; the method was immunoSEQ multiplex PCR. This sample yields fewer than 25,000 clones, of which roughly 84% are seen a single time; roughly 0.62% belongs to the top ten. This material consisted of central memory CD4+ T cells from blood, taken before the COVID-19 pandemic. The receptors derive from a human donor who had COVID-19. Both conserved end residues are part of each CDR3. A D gene is named only where the DNA matches it firmly. Clone size, where shown, is once, few, many, or a class for clones that have expanded.

V	size	D	J	CDR3	DNA
TRBV19	few	.	TRBJ2-3	CASKESGGADTQYF	TGTGCCTCAAAGGAGAGTGGGGGGGCCGATACGCAGTATTTT
TRBV20-1	.	.	TRBJ2-7	CSAARAYEQYF	TGCAGTGCTGCGCGGGCCTACGAGCAGTACTTC
TRBV5-6	.	.	TRBJ1-2	CASSSLDGGRIYGYTF	TGTGCCAGCAGCTCACTGGACGGAGGACGGATCTATGGCTACACCTTC
TRBV13	.	TRBD2	TRBJ2-3	CASSLAGGRADTQYF	TGTGCCAGCAGTTTAGCGGGGGGGCGGGCAGATACGCAGTATTTT
TRBV28	.	.	TRBJ1-3	CASSLVFGDTIYF	TGTGCCAGCAGTTTGGTTTTCGGGGACACCATATATTTT
TRBV19	once	TRBD1	TRBJ1-2	CASTGPQGAIGYTF	TGTGCCAGCACAGGCCCACAGGGGGCCATTGGCTACACCTTC
TRBV5-1	.	.	TRBJ1-4	CASSLQGGGAGNEKLFF	TGCGCCAGCAGCTTGCAGGGCGGGGGCGCAGGGAATGAAAAACTGTTTTTT
TRBV6-5	.	TRBD1	TRBJ2-5	CASSYTGGAQYF	TGTGCCAGCAGTTACACAGGGGGAGCCCAGTACTTC
TRBV28	.	TRBD2	TRBJ2-3	CASKNLAGSTDTQYF	TGTGCCAGCAAGAACCTAGCGGGATCCACAGATACGCAGTATTTT
TRBV30	.	.	TRBJ2-3	CAWSVRGTDTQYF	TGTGCCTGGAGTGTAAGGGGGACAGATACGCAGTATTTT
TRBV10-3	.	.	TRBJ2-3	CAISESRADTQYF	TGTGCCATCAGTGAGTCGCGCGCAGATACGCAGTATTTT
TRBV5-4	.	.	TRBJ1-1	CASSSDSVGEAFF	TGTGCCAGCAGCTCTGACTCGGTCGGGGAAGCTTTCTTT
TRBV7-8	.	TRBD1	TRBJ1-6	CASSQGVGTGGSPLHF	TGTGCCAGCAGCCAGGGAGTTGGGACAGGTGGTTCACCCCTCCACTTT
TRBV7-2	.	TRBD2	TRBJ2-3	CASGAAGGRTDTQYF	TGTGCCAGCGGCGCGGCGGGAGGGCGAACAGATACGCAGTATTTT
TRBV5-4	.	TRBD1	TRBJ1-1	CASSPSNYRGPGNTEAFF	TGTGCCAGCAGCCCATCGAATTACAGGGGGCCAGGGAACACTGAAGCTTTCTTT
TRBV30	.	TRBD1	TRBJ2-3	CATHRGYSTDTQYF	TGTGCCACTCACAGGGGCTATAGCACAGATACGCAGTATTTT
TRBV21-1	.	.	TRBJ2-7	CASSKPVGAALTSGRYFEGEQYF	TGTGCCAGCAGCAAACCGGTGGGCGCAGCGTTGACTAGCGGGAGATATTTTGAGGGCGAGCAGTACTTC
TRBV6-5	.	TRBD1	TRBJ1-2	CASSPRQGHYGYTF	TGTGCCAGCAGCCCTCGACAGGGTCACTATGGCTACACCTTC
TRBV11-3	.	.	TRBJ1-1	CASSLGWSGNKAFF	TGTGCCAGCAGCTTGGGCTGGTCGGGGAACAAAGCTTTCTTT
TRBV7-2	.	TRBD2	TRBJ2-7	CASRRRASGDYEQYF	TGTGCCAGCCGAAGAAGGGCTAGCGGAGATTACGAGCAGTACTTC
TRBV6-5	.	.	TRBJ2-1	CASSRYNEQFF	TGTGCCAGCAGCCGTTACAATGAGCAGTTCTTC
TRBV9	.	TRBD1	TRBJ2-5	CASSVERGGETQYF	TGTGCCAGCAGCGTAGAGAGAGGGGGCGAGACCCAGTACTTC
TRBV4-1	.	TRBD2	TRBJ2-5	CASSQERLAGGQGETQYF	TGCGCCAGCAGCCAAGAGAGGCTAGCGGGGGGGCAAGGAGAGACCCAGTACTTC
TRBV5-8	.	.	TRBJ1-3	CASSWARAGNTIYF	TGTGCCAGCAGCTGGGCGAGAGCTGGAAACACCATATATTTT
TRBV6-5	.	.	TRBJ1-6	CASRPGGRSNSPLHF	TGTGCCAGCCGCCCGGGGGGCAGGTCTAATTCACCCCTCCACTTT
TRBV7-2	once	.	TRBJ1-1	CASSSHPGGTEAFF	TGTGCCAGCAGCTCCCACCCGGGGGGGACTGAAGCTTTCTTT